The 27 T cell receptor beta chains below come from one sample, sequenced in a study of cytomegalovirus exposure and HLA in healthy donors. It was with 60 Vbeta and 13 Jbeta primers that the PCR ran. Using immunoSEQ multiplex PCR, the repertoire was profiled, and TCRdb retains in-frame clones only, with some absent. Of some 190,000 clones listed, over 65% are singletons. Sequencing was performed on PBMCs. The receptors here all came from a man between 18 and 35 years old in good health and CMV-seronegative.

The gene calls are TRBV23-1 and TRBJ2-7; tentatively, D is TRBD2 (5 bases). TRBV23-1 is treated as an ORF (open reading frame) with a function not yet certain. This CDR3 has 14 residues. V dropped 8 bases and J dropped 0 bases, with 14 bases sitting between them. CDR3 in DNA: TGCGCCAGCTCCCAGAGGGCTCCCTCCTACGAGCAGTACTTC. Its translation: CASSQRAPSYEQYF.

The chain employs TRBV7-3 and TRBJ2-7, with TRBD2 matching over 9 bases. CDR1 is SGHTA and CDR2 is FQGTGA in the germline V gene. This CDR3 contains 15 residues. Unmatched junction bases numbered 12, after V lost 6 bases and J lost 6 bases. The DNA of the CDR3 is TGTGCCAGCAGTCGGGGGGCGGGAGGGAAGGCCGAGCAGTACTTC. Its translation is CASSRGAGGKAEQYF.

The chain links TRBV30 to TRBJ2-6; D is perhaps TRBD2 (6 bases). V lost 1 base and J 4 bases, leaving 8 bases between the germline ends. The CDR3 is 14 amino acids. Per the germline V gene, CDR1 is GTSNPN and CDR2 is SVGIG (reference sequence). This CDR3 reads CAWSGGAGANVLTF. DNA of the CDR3: TGTGCCTGGAGTGGCGGGGCCGGGGCCAACGTCCTGACTTTC.

Concerning this clone itself: The same CDR3 can be traced to other DNA sequences in this sample. The V call is TRBV29-1, the J call TRBJ1-2, with a weak D call TRBD1 (5 bases). The CDR3 is made up of 12 amino acids. CDR1 and CDR2 (germline): SQVTM, ANQGSEA. The ends were cut back, 6 bases at V and 6 bases at J, with 14 bases in the middle. The chain's CDR3 is CSVPPGSDGYTF. The CDR3 DNA reads as TGCAGCGTGCCCCCAGGGTCGGATGGCTACACCTTC.

This chain links TRBV5-1 with TRBJ2-2; D possibly corresponds to TRBD2 (5 bases). V was clipped by 4 bases and J by 3 bases, with 16 bases between them. This CDR3 contains 16 residues. Germline V gives CDR1 SGHRS, CDR2 YFSETQ. The CDR3 is CASSKTGNGDTGELFF. The CDR3 nucleotides read TGCGCCAGCAGCAAGACCGGGAATGGGGACACCGGGGAGCTGTTTTTT.

The chain employs TRBV7-3 and TRBJ2-6; 10 positions agree with TRBD2. CDR3 length equals 18 residues. V gave up 5 bases and J gave up 4 bases; unmatched junction bases: 11. The germline V gene encodes CDR1 SGHTA and CDR2 FQGTGA. As DNA, the CDR3 is TGTGCCAGCAGCCCAACCAGCGGGGGGGCGCGAGGGGCCAACGTCCTGACTTTC. Protein product: CASSPTSGGARGANVLTF.

In this sample, this clone turned up a few times. The chain recombines TRBV5-6 with TRBJ2-7; D might be TRBD1 (6 bases). The CDR3 length is 12 residues. Trimming stripped 0 bases from V and 9 bases from J, with 10 bases between. The germline CDR1 and CDR2 sequences are SGHDT and YYEEEE. The CDR3 bases are TGTGCCAGCAGCTTGGAAGGGGGATGGCAGTACTTC. Its translation: CASSLEGGWQYF.

The chain links TRBV19 to TRBJ1-5; 9 bases agree with TRBD1. The V gene's germline CDR1 is LNHDA and CDR2 SQIVND (reference sequence). J lost 9 bases, V lost 3 bases, and 6 bases had no gene match. The CDR3 covers 14 residues. The CDR3 nucleotides are TGTGCCAGTAGTATGGGACAGGGAGTATTGCCCCAGCATTTT. Its protein is CASSMGQGVLPQHF.

This chain joins TRBV4-1 and TRBJ1-2, with TRBD1 identical over 9 bases. V shed 0 bases and J 7 bases; nucleotides not matched to a gene: 6. This CDR3 spans 15 amino acids. Germline V gene lookup returns CDR1 MGHRA and CDR2 YSYEKL. The CDR3 region has the DNA TGCGCCAGCAGCCAAGAGGGGACAGGGAGGGGTGGCTACACCTTC. This translates into CASSQEGTGRGGYTF.

V usage is TRBV5-4 and J usage is TRBJ1-1; D is undetermined. Trimming cost V 4 bases and J 2 bases, with 9 bases left between them. From germline, CDR1 is SGHNT and CDR2 YYREEE (reference sequence). CDR3 length: 13 amino acids. Written as DNA, the CDR3 is TGTGCCAGCAGCCGCCCGGGAAACACTGAAGCTTTCTTT. Translating gives CASSRPGNTEAFF.

This clone was counted between two and nine times. The CDR3 DNA reads as TGCGCCAGCAGTGAGTCTATAGGACTCGGTTCACCCCTCCACTTT. Translation: CASSESIGLGSPLHF. J is TRBJ1-6 and V is TRBV10-2; D is undetermined. The V end lost 0 bases, the J end lost 9 bases, and 12 bases lay between the germline ends. The germline CDR1 and CDR2 sequences are WSHSY and SAAADI. The CDR3 is 15 amino acids.

The genes are TRBV19 and TRBJ1-1, with 8 bases aligning to TRBD1. The CDR3 runs 14 residues. Germline CDR1 LNHDA, CDR2 SQIVND (reference sequence). After removal of 3 bases from V and 5 bases from J, the junction contained 5 bases not matched to a gene. The CDR3 DNA is TGTGCCAGTAGTATGGACAGGGTGGGGACTGAAGCTTTCTTT. This sequence encodes CASSMDRVGTEAFF.

The chain is built from TRBV5-1 and TRBJ2-7; 8 bases are a match to TRBD1. After removal of 2 bases from V and 13 bases from J, the junction contained 8 bases not matched to a gene. Germline CDR1 reads SGHRS; CDR2 reads YFSETQ. This CDR3 comprises 12 residues. CDR3 in DNA: TGCGCCAGCAGCTTCGGGACAGGTGGGAGTTACTTC. Amino acid sequence: CASSFGTGGSYF.

The chain has TRBV6-5 and TRBJ1-2; 7 nucleotides match TRBD1. V lost 6 bases, J lost 4 bases, and 8 bases stayed unmatched. Germline V gene sequence: CDR1 MNHEY, CDR2 SVGAGI. The CDR3 is 14 residues long. In nucleotides, the CDR3 is TGTGCCAGCAGCTCGTCCGGGACAGTCTATGGCTACACCTTC. Its translation: CASSSSGTVYGYTF.

This chain joins TRBV29-1 and TRBJ1-1; a possible D gene is TRBD1 (6 bases). V was shortened by 6 bases and J by 0 bases, with 17 bases between the two germline ends. CDR1 is SQVTM, CDR2 ANQGSEA, per germline. This CDR3 has 15 residues. This CDR3 reads CSVTGRQSMNTEAFF. The DNA of the CDR3 is TGCAGCGTGACAGGACGTCAAAGCATGAACACTGAAGCTTTCTTT.

The chain carries TRBV28 and TRBJ1-2, with D tentatively TRBD1 (5 bases). The CDR3 extends over 15 amino acids. V lost 2 bases and J lost 5, with 15 bases in between. Germline loops: CDR1 MDHEN, CDR2 SYDVKM. The DNA for the CDR3 is TGTGCCAGCAGTTTAGTTTTGGGCGGGGGGTATGGCTACACCTTC. Its protein is CASSLVLGGGYGYTF.

This CDR3 reads CASSLGQGATDTQYF. In DNA form, the CDR3 reads TGTGCCAGCAGCTTAGGGCAGGGGGCTACAGATACGCAGTATTTT. The V gene is TRBV11-3, the J gene TRBJ2-3; 8 bases are a match to TRBD1. This CDR3 has 15 amino acids. In germline, CDR1 is SGHNT, CDR2 YENEEA. V was clipped by 1 base and J by 3 bases; unmatched bases: 3.

The rearrangement links TRBV30 to TRBJ2-1; possibly TRBD1 for D (5 bases). Between the trimmed V and J ends, which lost 1 base and 10 bases, there was a span of 11 bases. This CDR3 is built from 12 residues. Germline V CDR1 and CDR2: GTSNPN, SVGIG (reference sequence). Here the CDR3 reads CAWSGGAEEQFF. CDR3 in DNA: TGTGCCTGGAGTGGTGGGGCCGAGGAGCAGTTCTTC.

This clone appeared a few times. This chain uses TRBV5-6 with TRBJ1-5, with D possibly matching TRBD1 (5 bases). The V and J ends lost 2 bases and 4 bases respectively, with 13 bases between them. Germline V lookup: CDR1 SGHDT, CDR2 YYEEEE. CDR3 size: 15 residues. Here the CDR3 DNA reads TGTGCCAGCAGCTTCTACAGGTTCTCTAATCAGCCCCAGCATTTT. Translation gives CASSFYRFSNQPQHF.

The genes are TRBV6-5 and TRBJ1-1, with 10 nucleotides matching TRBD1. The germline V gene has CDR1 MNHEY and CDR2 SVGAGI. With 7 bases clipped from V and 8 bases from J, the junction kept 7 bases outside the gene matches. The CDR3 sequence is 13 residues long. The CDR3 DNA sequence: TGTGCCAGCACCCCTCCGGGACAGGGGGAAGCTTTCTTT. Its translation is CASTPPGQGEAFF.

The chain carries TRBV2 and TRBJ1-2, with a possible D match to TRBD1 (5 bases). Germline CDR1 is SNHLY and CDR2 is FYNNEI. The CDR3 has 13 amino acids. V shed 7 bases and J shed 7 bases, with 16 bases lying between them. The CDR3 region has the DNA TGTGCCAGCATCCAGGACACCGGCGGTGGCTACACCTTC. Protein product: CASIQDTGGGYTF. The full variable domain, completed using reference TRBV2 and TRBJ1-2, is EPEVTQTPSHQVTQMGQEVILRCVPISNHLYFYWYRQILGQKVEFLVSFYNNEISEKSEIFDDQFSVERPDGSNFTLKIRSTKLEDSAMYFCASIQDTGGGYTFGSGTRLTVV.

This chain uses TRBV15 with TRBJ2-3, with 7 bases aligning to TRBD2. This CDR3 is built from 13 residues. Losses at the gene ends were 6 bases for V and 6 bases for J; bases not matched to a gene: 6. Germline loops: CDR1 LNHNV, CDR2 YYDKDF (reference sequence). The CDR3 nucleotides are TGTGCCACCAGTCTTGGGACTAAGGATACGCAGTATTTT. Its translation is CATSLGTKDTQYF.

CDR3 sequence: CASSLSASTYEQYF. The CDR3 DNA reads TGTGCCAGCAGCTTATCAGCGTCGACCTACGAGCAGTACTTC. V is TRBV7-9 and J is TRBJ2-7; D ambiguous. The CDR3 totals 14 residues. Deletions cut 2 bases from V and 2 bases from J, with 10 bases between. The germline CDR1 and CDR2 sequences are SEHNR and FQNEAQ (reference sequence).

The CDR3 reads CASRLALGQGNQPQHF. The CDR3 DNA is TGTGCAAGTCGCTTAGCGCTCGGCCAGGGGAATCAGCCCCAGCATTTT. The chain recombines TRBV12-2 with TRBJ1-5; TRBD1, the table's D call, was not compared with the DNA. TRBV12-2 is a pseudogene segment. The CDR3 runs to 16 residues.

V usage is TRBV6-4 and J usage is TRBJ1-1; TRBD1 aligns across 9 bases. CDR1 is MRHNA and CDR2 is SNTAGT in the germline V gene. There are 14 residues in the CDR3. Germline trimming cut 5 bases from V and 8 bases from J; bases unmatched to any gene: 9. The CDR3 protein is CASSQTPGTGEAFF. CDR3 coding DNA: TGTGCCAGCAGTCAAACCCCCGGGACAGGGGAAGCTTTCTTT.

The chain has TRBV10-3 and TRBJ1-1, with a weak D call TRBD1 (6 bases). Per germline, CDR1 ENHRY and CDR2 SYGVKD. Trimming took off 5 bases at V and 0 bases at J, with 19 bases between the two ends. The CDR3 has 17 amino acids. The CDR3 reads CAISPGGILLVNTEAFF. As DNA, the CDR3 is TGTGCCATCAGTCCGGGGGGCATTCTCCTCGTGAACACTGAAGCTTTCTTT.

This chain joins TRBV5-6 and TRBJ2-7; D uncertain. There are 14 residues in the CDR3. Germline lookup yields CDR1 SGHDT and CDR2 YYEEEE. Trimming shortened V by 1 base and J by 8 bases, and 16 bases separated the two germline ends. CDR3: CASSLNPFLGKQYF. In DNA form, the CDR3 reads TGTGCCAGCAGCTTGAATCCGTTCCTGGGCAAGCAGTACTTC. Complete variable domain (other parts from reference TRBV5-6 and TRBJ2-7): DAGVTQSPTHLIKTRGQQVTLRCSPKSGHDTVSWYQQALGQGPQFIFQYYEEEERQRGNFPDRFSGHQFPNYSSELNVNALLLGDSALYLCASSLNPFLGKQYFGPGTRLTVT.